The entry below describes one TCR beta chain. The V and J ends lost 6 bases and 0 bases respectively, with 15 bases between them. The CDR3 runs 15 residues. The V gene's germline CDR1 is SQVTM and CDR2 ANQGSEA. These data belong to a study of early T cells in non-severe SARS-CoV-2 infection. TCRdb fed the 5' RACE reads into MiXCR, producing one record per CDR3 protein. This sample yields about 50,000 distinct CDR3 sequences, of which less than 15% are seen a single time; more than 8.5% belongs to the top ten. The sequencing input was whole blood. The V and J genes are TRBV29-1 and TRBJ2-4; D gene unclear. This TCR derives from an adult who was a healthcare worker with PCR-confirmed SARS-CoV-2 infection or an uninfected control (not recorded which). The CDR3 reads CSVTTTRLAKNIQYF. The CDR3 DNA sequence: TGCAGCGTCACAACAACCAGGCTAGCCAAAAACATTCAGTACTTC.